The rows below give T cell receptor beta chains drawn from one sample of a study of blood T cells in healthy people across ages. TCRdb ran MiXCR on the 5' RACE reads and lists one entry per CDR3 protein. The table shows roughly 1.9 million distinct CDR3 sequences, with around 42% occurring only once. The sample comprised blood. Source of these receptors: a human donor in good health. Both conserved end residues are part of each CDR3. A D gene is named only where the DNA matches it firmly. Expanded clones get a size class; other rows say once, few or many, or leave the size out.

cdr3_nt cdr3_aa v_call clone_size d_call j_call
TGTGCCAGCAGTGAGTTACGGGATATCCTGTATGGCTACACCTTC CASSELRDILYGYTF TRBV6-1 . . TRBJ1-2
TGTGCTAGTCCGACGGGGACGACAGGCCCCTACGGTAGGATTGGGCAGTTCTTC CASPTGTTGPYGRIGQFF TRBV12-5 . . TRBJ2-1
TGTGCCAGCAGTTACTCTGACAGGGCGAACTCTGAAGCTTTCTTT CASSYSDRANSEAFF TRBV6-6 . TRBD1 TRBJ1-1
TGTGCCCGCAGCCAAATTTGGGGGGGGATCTACAATGAGCAGTTCTTC CARSQIWGGIYNEQFF TRBV3-1 . TRBD2 TRBJ2-1
TGTGCCAGCAGCAAAGGACAGGTTCGTCCAGAGACCCAGTACTTC CASSKGQVRPETQYF TRBV6-5 . TRBD1 TRBJ2-5
TGTGCCAGTAGTACCGCCGGGACAAATGAAAAACTGTTTTTT CASSTAGTNEKLFF TRBV19 . . TRBJ1-4
TGTGCCAGCAGCTACGGACGGATCTATGGCTACACCTTC CASSYGRIYGYTF TRBV11-2 once . TRBJ1-2
TGTGCCAGCAGGCTAACCGGGCCCAACAATGAGCAGTTCTTC CASRLTGPNNEQFF TRBV2 few . TRBJ2-1
TGTGCCAGCAGTTTACTTTTGGTAGAAAAACTGTTTTTT CASSLLLVEKLFF TRBV28 . . TRBJ1-4
TGTGCCAGCAGCTTCACCGGGACAGGGGCTTTCGAGCAGTACTTC CASSFTGTGAFEQYF TRBV5-8 few TRBD1 TRBJ2-7
TGTGCCAGCAGTAACCGCGGGGGGAGCTCCTACAATGAGCAGTTCTTC CASSNRGGSSYNEQFF TRBV7-2 . TRBD2 TRBJ2-1
TGTGCCAGCAGTTTCGGCAATAACAGGGAAGCTTTCTTT CASSFGNNREAFF TRBV12-3/TRBV12-4 . . TRBJ1-1
TGCAGCGTTGTCGAGGGCACCGGGGAGCTGTTTTTT CSVVEGTGELFF TRBV29-1 . . TRBJ2-2
TGTGCCAGCAGCGACCACAGGGCCCCGTACTTC CASSDHRAPYF TRBV7-3 . . TRBJ2-7
TGCAGCGTTGCCGTGGGGGGCGGAGAGACCCAGTACTTC CSVAVGGGETQYF TRBV29-1 few . TRBJ2-5
TGCAGCGTTGTCTGGACAAATTCCTACGAGCAGTACTTC CSVVWTNSYEQYF TRBV29-1 . . TRBJ2-7
TGCAGCGTTGAAGGGGTTCTGGACAGTCCCTACGAGCAGTACTTC CSVEGVLDSPYEQYF TRBV29-1 . . TRBJ2-7
TGTGCCAGCAGTTACTGGGCAGTTAATTCACCCCTCCACTTT CASSYWAVNSPLHF TRBV6-2/TRBV6-3 . . TRBJ1-6
TGTGCCAGCAGTTGGACTAGCGGGGACTATGAGCAGTTCTTC CASSWTSGDYEQFF TRBV6-2/TRBV6-3 . TRBD2 TRBJ2-1
TGTGCCAGCTCCACCTCTTCAAGGGGAGATGGCTACACCTTC CASSTSSRGDGYTF TRBV18 . . TRBJ1-2
TGTGCCAGCAGTCTAGGACAGTTAATCGAGCCCCAGCATTTT CASSLGQLIEPQHF TRBV12-3/TRBV12-4 . . TRBJ1-5
TGTGCCAGCAGTTACTTCCTACAGGGGGTGATAAGCTATGGCTACACCTTC CASSYFLQGVISYGYTF TRBV6-5 . TRBD1 TRBJ1-2
TGTGCCAGCTCGCCGAGACAGGGGGGGTACAATGAGCAGTTCTTC CASSPRQGGYNEQFF TRBV18 . TRBD1 TRBJ2-1
TGTGCTAGTGGTTGGGAAGACACAGATACGCAGTATTTT CASGWEDTDTQYF TRBV12-5 . . TRBJ2-3
TGTGCCAGCAGCTTAGGAACCGGGATCTCCTACAATGAGCAGTTCTTC CASSLGTGISYNEQFF TRBV5-1 few . TRBJ2-1
TGTGCCAGCAGCTCATACCCTTTCGGGACGGACGTTTCTGGGGCCAACGTCCTGACTTTC CASSSYPFGTDVSGANVLTF TRBV3-1 . . TRBJ2-6
TGTGCCAGCAGTGATTGGGGGCTTAATGAAAAACTGTTTTTT CASSDWGLNEKLFF TRBV2 once . TRBJ1-4
TGCAGCGCCCTCGGGGGGAATGAGGGACTACCCAATGAGCAGTTCTTC CSALGGNEGLPNEQFF TRBV29-1 few TRBD2 TRBJ2-1
TGTGCCAGCAGTCCGGACAATCGGCTTGAAGCTTTCTTT CASSPDNRLEAFF TRBV12-3/TRBV12-4 . . TRBJ1-1
TGTGCCAGCAGCTTAGATAGGGGGATCACCTACAATGAGCAGTACTTC CASSLDRGITYNEQYF TRBV7-9 . . TRBJ2-7
TGTGCCAGCAGCTTATTTATCTCTGAAGCTTTCTTT CASSLFISEAFF TRBV7-2 . . TRBJ1-1
TGTGCCAGCAGTTTTTTGGGGATTCGGTCACCCCTCCACTTT CASSFLGIRSPLHF TRBV12-3/TRBV12-4 . . TRBJ1-6
TGTGCCACCTCTCCCCGTGTTGGGCCCGGCTACACCTTC CATSPRVGPGYTF TRBV2 . . TRBJ1-2
TGCAGTGCAACCGGGACTAGCGGGGCGTCCTACAATGAGCAGTTCTTC CSATGTSGASYNEQFF TRBV20-1 . TRBD2 TRBJ2-1
TGCAGTGCTTCCCTGCCTCAAGCCTACGAGCAGTACTTC CSASLPQAYEQYF TRBV20-1 few . TRBJ2-7
TGTGCCAGCAGTTCCGCTAGTGGCAGGGGCAATCAGCCCCAGCATTTT CASSSASGRGNQPQHF TRBV6-6 . . TRBJ1-5
TGCAGCGTTGATGTCGGTTATGAGCAGTTCTTC CSVDVGYEQFF TRBV29-1 few . TRBJ2-1
TGTGCCAGCAGGGACGGACAGGGGGGACGCGCTGAAGCTTTCTTT CASRDGQGGRAEAFF TRBV6-2/TRBV6-3 few TRBD1 TRBJ1-1
TGTGCCACCAGTGATTTAGGGGTAGCGGGGGGCCGCACAGATACGCAGTATTTT CATSDLGVAGGRTDTQYF TRBV24-1 . TRBD2 TRBJ2-3
TGTGCCAGCACCCATCTTAGTAGCTCCTACAATGAGCAGTTCTTC CASTHLSSSYNEQFF TRBV7-2 . . TRBJ2-1